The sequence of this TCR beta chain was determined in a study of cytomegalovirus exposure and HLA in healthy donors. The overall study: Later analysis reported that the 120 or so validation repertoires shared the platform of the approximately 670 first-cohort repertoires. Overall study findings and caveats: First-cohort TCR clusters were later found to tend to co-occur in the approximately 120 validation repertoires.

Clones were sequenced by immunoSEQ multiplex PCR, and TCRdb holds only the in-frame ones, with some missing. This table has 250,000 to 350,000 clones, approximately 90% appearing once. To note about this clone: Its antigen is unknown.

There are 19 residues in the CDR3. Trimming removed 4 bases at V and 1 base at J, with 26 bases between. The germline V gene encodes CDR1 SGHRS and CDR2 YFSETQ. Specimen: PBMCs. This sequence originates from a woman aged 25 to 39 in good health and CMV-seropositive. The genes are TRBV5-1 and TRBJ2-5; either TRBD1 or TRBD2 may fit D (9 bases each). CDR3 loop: CASSPGTGRTTSGQETQYF. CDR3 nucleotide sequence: TGCGCCAGCAGCCCCGGGACAGGGCGAACGACTAGCGGCCAAGAGACCCAGTACTTC.